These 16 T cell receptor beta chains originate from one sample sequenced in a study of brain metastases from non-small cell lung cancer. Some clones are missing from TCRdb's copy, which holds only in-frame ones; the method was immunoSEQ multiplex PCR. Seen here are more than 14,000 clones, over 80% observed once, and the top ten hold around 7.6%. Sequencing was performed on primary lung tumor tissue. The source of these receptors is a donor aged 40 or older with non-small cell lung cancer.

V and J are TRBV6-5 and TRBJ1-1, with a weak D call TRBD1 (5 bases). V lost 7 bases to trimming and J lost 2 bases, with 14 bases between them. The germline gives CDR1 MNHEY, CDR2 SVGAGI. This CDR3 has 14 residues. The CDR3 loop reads CASKARDSNTEAFF. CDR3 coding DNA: TGTGCCAGCAAGGCCCGGGACTCAAACACTGAAGCTTTCTTT.

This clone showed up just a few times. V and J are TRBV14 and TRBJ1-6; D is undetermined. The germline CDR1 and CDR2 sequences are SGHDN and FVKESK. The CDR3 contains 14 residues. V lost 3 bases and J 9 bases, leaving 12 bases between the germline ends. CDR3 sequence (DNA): TGTGCCAGCAGCCAGGGAGGCTGGATTTCACCCCTCCACTTT. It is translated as CASSQGGWISPLHF.

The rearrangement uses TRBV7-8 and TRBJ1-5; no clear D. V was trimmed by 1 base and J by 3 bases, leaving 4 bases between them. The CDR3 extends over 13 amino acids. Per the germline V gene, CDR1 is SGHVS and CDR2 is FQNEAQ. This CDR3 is CASSLGPNQPQHF. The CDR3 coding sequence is TGTGCCAGCAGCTTAGGCCCCAATCAGCCCCAGCATTTT.

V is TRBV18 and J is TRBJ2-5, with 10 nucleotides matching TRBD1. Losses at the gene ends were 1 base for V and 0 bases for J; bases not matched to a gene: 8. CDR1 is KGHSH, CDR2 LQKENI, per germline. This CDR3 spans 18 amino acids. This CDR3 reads CASSPLTGGRAYQETQYF. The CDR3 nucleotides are TGTGCCAGCTCACCACTGACAGGGGGCCGGGCGTACCAAGAGACCCAGTACTTC.

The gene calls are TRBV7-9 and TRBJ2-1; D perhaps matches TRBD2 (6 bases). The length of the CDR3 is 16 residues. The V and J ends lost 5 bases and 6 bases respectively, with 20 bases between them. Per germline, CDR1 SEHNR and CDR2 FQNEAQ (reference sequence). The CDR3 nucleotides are TGTGCCAGCAGCCTGGGACTCCTTCTAGAGGGCAATGAGCAGTTCTTC. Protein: CASSLGLLLEGNEQFF.

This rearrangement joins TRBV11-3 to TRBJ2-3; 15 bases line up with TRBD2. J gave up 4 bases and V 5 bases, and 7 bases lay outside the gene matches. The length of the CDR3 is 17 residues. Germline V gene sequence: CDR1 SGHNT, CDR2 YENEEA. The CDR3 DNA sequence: TGTGCCAGCAGCAGCCCGGGACTAGCGGGGGGATCAGATACGCAGTATTTT. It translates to CASSSPGLAGGSDTQYF.

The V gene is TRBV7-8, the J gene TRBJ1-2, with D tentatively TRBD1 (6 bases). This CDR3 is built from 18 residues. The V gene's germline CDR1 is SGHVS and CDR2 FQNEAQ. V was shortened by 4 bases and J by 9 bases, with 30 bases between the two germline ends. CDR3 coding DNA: TGTGCCAGCAGCTGGCGTGGGTCGGGACACGACGGATTTATGAGCTACACCTTC. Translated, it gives CASSWRGSGHDGFMSYTF.

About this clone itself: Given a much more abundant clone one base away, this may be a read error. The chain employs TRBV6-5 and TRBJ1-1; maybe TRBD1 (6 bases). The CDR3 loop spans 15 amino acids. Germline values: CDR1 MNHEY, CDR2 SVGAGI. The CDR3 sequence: CASRQKGGMNIEAFF. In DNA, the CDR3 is TGTGCCAGCAGACAAAAAGGGGGGATGAACATTGAAGCTTTCTTT.

CDR3 coding DNA: TGTGCCAGCTCACCATTGGGCACTACCCACCGGGAGACCCAGTACTTC. This encodes CASSPLGTTHRETQYF. This chain connects TRBV18 to TRBJ2-5, with D uncertain. V lost 2 bases and J lost 5, with 18 bases in between. The CDR3 is 16 amino acids. Germline CDR1 reads KGHSH; CDR2 reads LQKENI.

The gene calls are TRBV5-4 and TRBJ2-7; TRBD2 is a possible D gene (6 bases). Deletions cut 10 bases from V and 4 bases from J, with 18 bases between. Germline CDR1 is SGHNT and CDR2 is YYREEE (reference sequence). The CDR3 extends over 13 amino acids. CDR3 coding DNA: TGTGCCTTCGGAGGGGCAGGAGATTACGAGCAGTACTTC. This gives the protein CAFGGAGDYEQYF.

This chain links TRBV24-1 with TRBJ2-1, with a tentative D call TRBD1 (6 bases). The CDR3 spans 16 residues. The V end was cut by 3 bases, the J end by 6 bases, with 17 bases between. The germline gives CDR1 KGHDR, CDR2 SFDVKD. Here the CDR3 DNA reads TGTGCCACCAGTGATATGGGACAAGGGAGTGGCAATGAGCAGTTCTTC. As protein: CATSDMGQGSGNEQFF.

CDR3 in amino acids: CASSQVLGRSYEQYF. DNA of the CDR3: TGCGCCAGCAGCCAAGTTCTTGGACGGTCCTACGAGCAGTACTTC. This chain uses TRBV4-1 with TRBJ2-7; no reliable D call. CDR3 size: 15 residues. CDR1 is MGHRA, CDR2 YSYEKL, per germline. V gave up 1 base and J gave up 1 base, with 11 bases separating them.

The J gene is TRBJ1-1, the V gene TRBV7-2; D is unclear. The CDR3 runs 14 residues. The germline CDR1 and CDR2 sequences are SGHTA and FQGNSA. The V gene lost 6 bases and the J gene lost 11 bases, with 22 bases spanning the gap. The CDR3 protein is CASRSSRTGDGAFF. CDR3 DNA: TGTGCCAGCAGGTCCAGCAGGACGGGAGACGGGGCTTTCTTT. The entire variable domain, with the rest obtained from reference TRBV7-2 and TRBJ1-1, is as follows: GAGVSQSPSNKVTEKGKDVELRCDPISGHTALYWYRQSLGQGLEFLIYFQGNSAPDKSGLPSDRFSAERTGGSVSTLTIQRTQQEDSAVYLCASRSSRTGDGAFFGQGTRLTVV.

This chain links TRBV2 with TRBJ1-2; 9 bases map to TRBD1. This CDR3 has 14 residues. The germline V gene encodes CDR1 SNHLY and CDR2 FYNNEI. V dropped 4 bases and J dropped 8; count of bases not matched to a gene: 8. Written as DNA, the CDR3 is TGTGCCAGCAGTGGATCTCGACAGGGGGGAGGCTACACCTTC. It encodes CASSGSRQGGGYTF. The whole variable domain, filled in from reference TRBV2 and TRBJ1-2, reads EPEVTQTPSHQVTQMGQEVILRCVPISNHLYFYWYRQILGQKVEFLVSFYNNEISEKSEIFDDQFSVERPDGSNFTLKIRSTKLEDSAMYFCASSGSRQGGGYTFGSGTRLTVV.

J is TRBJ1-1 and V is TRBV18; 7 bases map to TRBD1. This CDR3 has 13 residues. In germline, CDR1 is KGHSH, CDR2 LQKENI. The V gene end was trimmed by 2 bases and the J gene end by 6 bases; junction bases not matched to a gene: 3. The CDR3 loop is CASSPGQGAEAFF. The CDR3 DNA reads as TGTGCCAGCTCACCAGGCCAGGGGGCTGAAGCTTTCTTT.

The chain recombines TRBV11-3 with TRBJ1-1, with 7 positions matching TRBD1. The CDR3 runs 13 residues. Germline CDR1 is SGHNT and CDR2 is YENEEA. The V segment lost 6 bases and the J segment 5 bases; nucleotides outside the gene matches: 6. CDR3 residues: CASSSTGRTEAFF. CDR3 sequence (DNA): TGTGCCAGCAGTTCGACAGGGAGGACTGAAGCTTTCTTT.